The 24 T cell receptor beta chains in this list originate from one sample, sequenced in a study of graft-versus-host responses after intestinal transplantation (dated by TCRdb to the early 2020s). The library came from the immunoSEQ multiplex PCR assay. TCRdb took over this immuneACCESS table, retaining in-frame rearrangements with V and J assigned. Such tables are incomplete; in checked studies, under half of the missing clones stem from an unresolved V gene, and the remainder is unexplained. This sample gives over 65,000 clones in total; approximately 90% of them show up just once. The ten biggest clones cover less than 8.5% of the sample. These receptors have no known antigen. The time point label corresponds to: cells obtained before transplantation from donor or recipient. The sequencing here drew on unstimulated CD8+ T cells sorted from spleen or lymph node cells, taken before transplant. All receptors come from a human donor who was the organ donor for an intestinal transplant.

The V and J genes are TRBV5-1 and TRBJ1-3; no clear D. Trimming removed 2 bases at V and 0 bases at J, with 9 bases between. CDR3 size: 15 residues. CDR1 is SGHRS and CDR2 is YFSETQ in the germline V gene. CDR3 sequence (DNA): TGCGCCAGCAGCTTACGGGGATTCTCTGGAAACACCATATATTTT. Translating it yields CASSLRGFSGNTIYF.

This chain connects TRBV4-1 to TRBJ2-5; D perhaps matches TRBD1 (5 bases). Germline CDR1 and CDR2: MGHRA and YSYEKL. This CDR3 is built from 13 residues. Trimming stripped 4 bases from V and 5 bases from J, with 11 bases between. CDR3 bases: TGCGCCAGCAGCCGCGCTAGGGGCGAGACCCAGTACTTC. This sequence encodes CASSRARGETQYF.

V is TRBV5-5 and J is TRBJ2-4; D not resolved. This CDR3 has 13 amino acids. Germline V gene sequence: CDR1 SGHKS, CDR2 YYEKEE (reference sequence). V lost 4 bases and J 8 bases, leaving 13 bases between the germline ends. The CDR3: CASSPPGMDIQYF. The CDR3 bases are TGTGCCAGCAGCCCGCCCGGCATGGACATTCAGTACTTC.

This rearrangement joins TRBV19 to TRBJ1-5; D is ambiguous. Trimming cost V 1 base and J 3 bases, with 16 bases left between them. The length of the CDR3 is 17 residues. The V gene's germline CDR1 is LNHDA and CDR2 SQIVND (reference sequence). The CDR3 protein is CASSIAAHRTINQPQHF. The CDR3 coding sequence is TGTGCCAGTAGTATAGCCGCACATAGGACGATCAATCAGCCCCAGCATTTT.

The chain is built from TRBV7-3 and TRBJ2-3; TRBD2 matches 7 bases. Germline loops: CDR1 SGHTA, CDR2 FQGTGA. The CDR3 has 14 residues. V shed 10 bases and J 2 bases; nucleotides not matched to a gene: 9. The CDR3 DNA reads TGTGCCACCCCCCTAGCGGAGCACACAGATACGCAGTATTTT. Protein: CATPLAEHTDTQYF.

The rearrangement uses TRBV4-1 and TRBJ2-7; 11 bases are shared with TRBD1. Germline lookup yields CDR1 MGHRA and CDR2 YSYEKL. V was clipped by 3 bases and J by 4 bases; unmatched bases: 14. This CDR3 region has 18 residues. The CDR3 protein is CASSHQPGQGVYQYEQYF. CDR3 DNA sequence: TGCGCCAGCAGCCATCAACCGGGACAGGGGGTTTACCAATACGAGCAGTACTTC.

This chain connects TRBV6-7 to TRBJ2-5; D may be TRBD1 or TRBD2 (5 bases each). TRBV6-7 is recorded as an ORF, its role being uncertain. The length of the CDR3 is 14 residues. Trimming took off 4 bases at V and 4 bases at J, with 13 bases between the two ends. CDR3 region: CASSSGTFGETQYF. Written as DNA, the CDR3 is TGTGCCAGCAGTTCCGGGACCTTCGGAGAGACCCAGTACTTC.

The chain has TRBV27 and TRBJ2-7; no clear D. This CDR3 contains 16 residues. Germline V CDR1 and CDR2: MNHEY, SMNVEV (reference sequence). Trimming took 5 bases from V and 2 from J, leaving 19 bases between them. CDR3 amino acids: CASSTYQSGSPYEQYF. CDR3 coding DNA: TGTGCCAGCAGTACCTACCAATCAGGCAGTCCCTACGAGCAGTACTTC.

This clone was counted a single time. V gene TRBV9 combines with J gene TRBJ2-5; TRBD2 matches at 9 bases. With the DNA end fitting TRBJ2-7 better, the J assignment may be wrong. This CDR3 is 15 amino acids long. Germline assignment: CDR1 SGDLS and CDR2 YYNGEE. DNA for the CDR3: TGTGCCAGCAGCCCAGATCTAGCGGGACTATACGAGCAGTACTTC. This encodes CASSPDLAGLYEQYF.

The rearrangement joins TRBV19 to TRBJ2-7, with TRBD2 matching 12 bases. CDR1 and CDR2 (germline): LNHDA, SQIVND (reference sequence). The junction had 7 bases not matched to a gene; V was cut back by 5 bases and J by 5 bases. The CDR3 loop spans 15 amino acids. Here the CDR3 DNA reads TGTGCCAGTAGTGCGACTAGCGGGGGAATTCACGAGCAGTACTTC. Translating gives CASSATSGGIHEQYF.

The chain employs TRBV13 and TRBJ2-3; 9 nucleotides line up with TRBD2. Germline V gene lookup returns CDR1 PRHDT and CDR2 FYEKMQ (reference sequence). CDR3 size: 19 residues. V was pared by 2 bases and J by 4 bases, with 16 bases of the junction left unmatched. CDR3 residues: CASSLPSGERLNLADTQYF. CDR3 nucleotides: TGTGCCAGCAGCTTACCTAGCGGGGAACGGTTGAATCTCGCAGATACGCAGTATTTT.

The chain recombines TRBV11-2 with TRBJ1-2; tentative D call: TRBD1 (6 bases). Germline-derived CDR1 and CDR2 are SGHAT and FQNNGV. The CDR3 length is 14 residues. V was cut by 5 bases and J by 4 bases, with 14 bases left in between. The DNA of the CDR3 is TGTGCCAGCAGCACCTCCGAGGACAGCTATGGCTACACCTTC. This gives the protein CASSTSEDSYGYTF.

This rearrangement joins TRBV7-9 to TRBJ2-2, with a weak D call TRBD2 (7 bases). V was trimmed by 8 bases and J by 6 bases, leaving 19 bases between them. Germline CDR1 reads SEHNR; CDR2 reads FQNEAQ (reference sequence). The CDR3 has 15 residues. The CDR3 sequence: CASVSRGAPAGELFF. In DNA, the CDR3 is TGTGCCAGCGTCTCACGGGGGGCTCCCGCCGGGGAGCTGTTTTTT.

J is TRBJ2-1 and V is TRBV11-2; 7 nucleotides align to TRBD2. Germline V gives CDR1 SGHAT, CDR2 FQNNGV. The CDR3 length is 16 residues. V shed 4 bases, J shed 2 bases, and the junction held 8 bases outside the gene matches. The CDR3 reads CASSSPVAGAYNEQFF. Here the CDR3 DNA reads TGTGCCAGCAGCTCCCCGGTTGCGGGGGCCTACAATGAGCAGTTCTTC.

This chain joins TRBV4-1 and TRBJ2-7, with 8 positions matching TRBD2. This CDR3 has 15 amino acids. With 3 bases clipped from V and 3 bases from J, the junction kept 7 bases outside the gene matches. Germline V gene data show CDR1 as MGHRA and CDR2 as YSYEKL. The chain's CDR3 is CASSQESGSIYEQYF. CDR3 DNA sequence: TGCGCCAGCAGCCAGGAAAGCGGGAGCATCTACGAGCAGTACTTC.

This clone was recorded once. The CDR3 loop is CASSWGQHNEQFF. For the CDR3, the DNA is TGTGCCAGCAGCTGGGGACAGCACAATGAGCAGTTCTTC. V is TRBV13 and J is TRBJ2-1; 7 bases align to TRBD1. Germline V gives CDR1 PRHDT, CDR2 FYEKMQ (reference sequence). Trimming removed 4 bases from V and 5 bases from J; junction bases left unmatched: 2. The CDR3 has 13 amino acids. The full variable domain, completed using reference TRBV13 and TRBJ2-1, is AAGVIQSPRHLIKEKRETATLKCYPIPRHDTVYWYQQGPGQDPQFLISFYEKMQSDKGSIPDRFSAQQFSDYHSELNMSSLELGDSALYFCASSWGQHNEQFFGPGTRLTVL.

The V gene is TRBV7-2, the J gene TRBJ1-1; no definite D call. V dropped 2 bases and J dropped 3 bases, with 19 bases sitting between them. The CDR3 extends over 17 amino acids. In germline, CDR1 is SGHTA, CDR2 FQGNSA. CDR3 DNA: TGTGCCAGCAGCTTATCACCGCACGGCGTGTCGGACACTGAAGCTTTCTTT. Its protein is CASSLSPHGVSDTEAFF.

V gene TRBV6-1 combines with J gene TRBJ2-3, with 7 bases matching TRBD2. V was clipped by 2 bases and J by 6 bases; unmatched bases: 11. Germline assignment: CDR1 MNHNS and CDR2 SASEGT. The CDR3 has 16 residues. CDR3 protein: CASSENLAGFPDTQYF. CDR3 sequence (DNA): TGTGCCAGCAGTGAAAATTTAGCGGGTTTTCCTGATACGCAGTATTTT.

This clone has a single count. The chain links TRBV6-5 to TRBJ2-3; 10 bases match TRBD1. CDR1 MNHEY and CDR2 SVGAGI come from the germline V gene. There are 15 residues in the CDR3. The trim removed 6 bases at V and 6 bases at J, leaving 9 bases unmatched. The CDR3: CASSQTGGASDTQYF. CDR3 bases: TGTGCCAGCAGCCAGACAGGGGGCGCGTCTGATACGCAGTATTTT.

The V gene is TRBV4-1, the J gene TRBJ2-1; D might be TRBD2 (5 bases). The V and J ends lost 4 bases and 6 bases respectively, with 10 bases between them. The CDR3 is 13 residues long. The germline gives CDR1 MGHRA, CDR2 YSYEKL. CDR3 in amino acids: CASSRTRGNEQFF. CDR3 bases: TGCGCCAGCAGCCGAACACGGGGCAATGAGCAGTTCTTC.

The CDR3 DNA reads as TGTGCCAGCAGCCCGACAGCGGAGGGGAACGAAAAACTGTTTTTT. Translating gives CASSPTAEGNEKLFF. This chain joins TRBV4-2 and TRBJ1-4; possible D gene TRBD1, 5 bases. V gave up 4 bases and J gave up 8 bases, with 17 bases separating them. From germline, CDR1 is LGHNA and CDR2 YNFKEQ. The CDR3 spans 15 residues.

The chain recombines TRBV7-9 with TRBJ2-3; D ambiguous. CDR3 length: 15 amino acids. From germline, CDR1 is SEHNR and CDR2 FQNEAQ (reference sequence). Trimming cost V 3 bases and J 0 bases, with 10 bases left between them. CDR3 sequence: CASSLLTPSTDTQYF. For the CDR3, the DNA is TGTGCCAGCAGCTTGCTAACTCCTAGCACAGATACGCAGTATTTT. The whole variable domain, remainder taken from reference TRBV7-9 and TRBJ2-3, is DTGVSQNPRHKITKRGQNVTFRCDPISEHNRLYWYRQTLGQGPEFLTYFQNEAQLEKSRLLSDRFSAERPKGSFSTLEIQRTEQGDSAMYLCASSLLTPSTDTQYFGPGTRLTVL.

The chain combines TRBV13 with TRBJ2-3, with D hard to call. The length of the CDR3 is 17 residues. Germline CDR1 is PRHDT and CDR2 is FYEKMQ (reference sequence). V lost 5 bases, J lost 3 bases, and 21 bases lay in between. CDR3 residues: CASSNPNGRLRTDTQYF. For the CDR3, the DNA is TGTGCCAGCAGCAACCCCAACGGTAGACTCAGAACAGATACGCAGTATTTT.

The chain links TRBV6-5 to TRBJ1-2; 11 bases are a match to TRBD1. CDR1 is MNHEY, CDR2 SVGAGI, per germline. There are 14 residues in the CDR3. The V segment lost 4 bases and the J segment 6 bases; nucleotides outside the gene matches: 4. This CDR3 reads CASSWGQGEDGYTF. The CDR3 DNA follows: TGTGCCAGCAGTTGGGGACAGGGGGAGGATGGCTACACCTTC.